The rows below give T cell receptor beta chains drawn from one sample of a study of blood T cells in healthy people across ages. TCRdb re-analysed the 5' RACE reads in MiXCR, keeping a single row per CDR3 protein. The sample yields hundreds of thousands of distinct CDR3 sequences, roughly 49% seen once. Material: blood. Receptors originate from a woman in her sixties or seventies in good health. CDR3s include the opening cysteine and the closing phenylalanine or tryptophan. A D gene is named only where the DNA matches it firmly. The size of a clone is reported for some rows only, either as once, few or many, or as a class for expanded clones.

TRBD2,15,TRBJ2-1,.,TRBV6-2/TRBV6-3,TGTGCCAGCACCGGTGGGGGGGGCTCCTACAATGAGCAGTTCTTC,CASTGGGGSYNEQFF
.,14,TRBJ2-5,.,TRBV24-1,TGTGCCACCAGTGATTGGTCAGGGTTCAATGAGCAGTACTTC,CATSDWSGFNEQYF
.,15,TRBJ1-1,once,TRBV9,TGCGCCAGCAGCGTAGACACGATGGGGGTTACTGAAGCTTTCTTT,CASSVDTMGVTEAFF
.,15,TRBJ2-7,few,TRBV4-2,TGTGCCAGCAGCCAAGATCCGACTCACTCGGGCGAGCAGTACTTC,CASSQDPTHSGEQYF
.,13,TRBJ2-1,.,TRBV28,TGTGCCAGCAGTAGTGAGACCTACAATGAGCAGTTCTTC,CASSSETYNEQFF
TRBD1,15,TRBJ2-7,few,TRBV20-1,TGCAGTGCACAAAGGACAGGGACCCGGGCCTACGAGCAGTACTTC,CSAQRTGTRAYEQYF
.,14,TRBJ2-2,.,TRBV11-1,TGTACCAGCAGCCATGGGCAGGGCACCGGGGAGCTGTTTTTT,CTSSHGQGTGELFF
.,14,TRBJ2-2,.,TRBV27,TGTGCCAGCAGTCGGTGGAGTAACGCCGGGGAGCTGTTTTTT,CASSRWSNAGELFF
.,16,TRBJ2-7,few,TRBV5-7,TGTGCCAGCAGTAATCGGATGGGAATCGACATCTACGAGCAGTACTTC,CASSNRMGIDIYEQYF
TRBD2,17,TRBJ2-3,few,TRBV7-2,TGTGCCAGCAGCTTAGTTACTAGCGGATCTAGCACAGATACGCAGTATTTT,CASSLVTSGSSTDTQYF
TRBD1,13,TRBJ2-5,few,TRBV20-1,TGCAGTGCGCGGACAGGGTCCCAAGAGACCCAGTACTTC,CSARTGSQETQYF
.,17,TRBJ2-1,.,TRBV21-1,TGTGCCAGCAGCCATGGGGCCGCGAAGCGGGAGGGGGGTGAGCAGTTCTTC,CASSHGAAKREGGEQFF
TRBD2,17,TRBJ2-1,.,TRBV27,TGTGCCAGCAGGACTTTAATGACTAGCGGGGTTAACAATGAGCAGTTCTTC,CASRTLMTSGVNNEQFF
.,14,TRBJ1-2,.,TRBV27,TGTGCCAGCAGACTCGGGGGTCGGGGCTATGGCTACACCTTC,CASRLGGRGYGYTF
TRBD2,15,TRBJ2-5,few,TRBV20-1,TGCAGTGCTAGAGATAGCGCTAGCGGAGAAGAGACCCAGTACTTC,CSARDSASGEETQYF
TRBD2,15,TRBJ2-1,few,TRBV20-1,TGCAGTGCTAGAGGGACTAGCGGGAGTATAGATGAGCAGTTCTTC,CSARGTSGSIDEQFF
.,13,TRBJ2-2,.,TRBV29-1,TGCAGCGTTGAAATTGGGGGCGCGGGGGAGCTGTTTTTT,CSVEIGGAGELFF
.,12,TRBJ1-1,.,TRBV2,TGTGCCAGCAGTGTACAGGGCACTGAAGCTTTCTTT,CASSVQGTEAFF
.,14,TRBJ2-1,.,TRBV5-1,TGCGCCAGCAGCTTGGAAGCGGTTTCCAATGAGCAGTTCTTC,CASSLEAVSNEQFF
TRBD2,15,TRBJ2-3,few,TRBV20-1,TGCAGTGCCAACCAACTACTAGCGGGGTCAGATACGCAGTATTTT,CSANQLLAGSDTQYF
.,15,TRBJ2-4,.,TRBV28,TGTGCCAGCAGTCAAAGGGGGACCACTAGTAGCATTCAGTACTTC,CASSQRGTTSSIQYF
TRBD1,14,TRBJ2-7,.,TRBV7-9,TGTGCCTGCAGCTTACGGGACAGCTCCTACGAGCAGTACTTC,CACSLRDSSYEQYF
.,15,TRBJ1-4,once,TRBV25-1,TGTGCCAGCAGTGGACAGAGCATAACAAATGAAAAACTGTTTTTT,CASSGQSITNEKLFF
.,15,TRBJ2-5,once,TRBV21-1,TGTGCCAGCAGATTGGGACAGGGTGGAGAAGAGACCCAGTACTTC,CASRLGQGGEETQYF
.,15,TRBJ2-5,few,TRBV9,TGTGCCAGCAGCGTAGACCGCGGCCGGGGGGAGACCCAGTACTTC,CASSVDRGRGETQYF
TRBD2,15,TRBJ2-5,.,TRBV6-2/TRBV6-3,TGTGCCAGCAGTTCGGTAGCGGGAGTTGTAGAGACCCAGTACTTC,CASSSVAGVVETQYF
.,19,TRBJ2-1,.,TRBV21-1,TGTGCCAGCACCCCGGGATGGTGGGAGGGCCAACAATCCTACAATGAGCAGTTCTTC,CASTPGWWEGQQSYNEQFF
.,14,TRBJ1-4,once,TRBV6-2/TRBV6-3,TGTGCCAGCCGTCGACACGCAACTAATGAAAAACTGTTTTTT,CASRRHATNEKLFF
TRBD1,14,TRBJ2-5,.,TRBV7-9,TGTGCCTGTGCCACCTTACAGGGGGCCGAGACCCAGTACTTC,CACATLQGAETQYF
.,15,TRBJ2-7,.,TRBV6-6,TGTGCCAGCAGTCGGGACCCTTACGCCGGGGTCGAGCAGTACTTC,CASSRDPYAGVEQYF
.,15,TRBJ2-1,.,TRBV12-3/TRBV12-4,TGTGCCAGCAGACCCGACTCCCAGGACTACAATGAGCAGTTCTTC,CASRPDSQDYNEQFF
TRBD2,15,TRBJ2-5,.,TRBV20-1,TGCAGTGCCACTCCTCCGACTAGCGGGAGAGAGACCCAGTACTTC,CSATPPTSGRETQYF
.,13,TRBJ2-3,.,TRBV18,TGTGCCAGCTCACCACCGTCAATCGATACGCAGTATTTT,CASSPPSIDTQYF
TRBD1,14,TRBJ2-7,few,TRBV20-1,TGCAGTGCTAGATTACAGGGGGCTCGCTACGAGCAGTACTTC,CSARLQGARYEQYF
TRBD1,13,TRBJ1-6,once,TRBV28,TGTGCCACCGTAGACAGGGGCTATTCACCCCTCCACTTT,CATVDRGYSPLHF
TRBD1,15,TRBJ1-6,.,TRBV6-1,TGTGCCAGCAGTAGAGGACAGGCGATGAATTCACCCCTCCACTTT,CASSRGQAMNSPLHF
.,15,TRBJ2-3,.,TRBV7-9,TGTGCCAGCAGCCGACAGGAATCACTCACAGATACGCAGTATTTT,CASSRQESLTDTQYF
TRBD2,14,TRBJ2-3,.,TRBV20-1,TGCAGTGCTGGTCTAGCGGGAGGGCGGGATACGCAGTATTTT,CSAGLAGGRDTQYF
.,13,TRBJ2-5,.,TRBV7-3,TGTGCCAGCAGCGCCCAGGTTCGGGAGACCCAGTACTTC,CASSAQVRETQYF
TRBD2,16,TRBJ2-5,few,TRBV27,TGTGCCAGCAGTTTAAAACTAGCGTGGGGTTCGGAGACCCAGTACTTC,CASSLKLAWGSETQYF
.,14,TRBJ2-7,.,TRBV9,TGTGCCAGCAGCGTAGGAATGGGGACCTACGAGCAGTACTTC,CASSVGMGTYEQYF
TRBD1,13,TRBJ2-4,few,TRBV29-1,TGCAGCGTCGAGGGACAGTATGGTGGGGAGCAGTACTTC,CSVEGQYGGEQYF
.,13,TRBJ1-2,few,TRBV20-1,TGCAGCGCGCTCTGGATAACCGTCTATGGCTACACCTTC,CSALWITVYGYTF